The 22 T cell receptor beta chains reported below all come from one sample, sequenced in a study of regulatory T cells in long-lasting Graves disease. To make TCR beta libraries, researchers used iRepertoire HTBI primers and Arm-PCR of CDR3 regions. TCRdb redid the calling of the multiplex PCR reads with MiXCR, one entry per CDR3 protein. The repertoire consists of hundreds of thousands of distinct CDR3 sequences, with around 15% occurring once and the leading ten covering roughly 27%. As to time point: newly diagnosed GD, antithyroid drugs for less than 3 months. PBMCs provided the RNA from which the TCR library was made. These data were also filed under a second study, of T cells in Graves' hyperthyroidism and ophthalmopathy.

Sample: peripheral blood mononuclear cells (PBMCs), taken at new diagnosis, from a patient treated with antithyroid drugs. These receptors originate from a man aged 35-49 years with Graves disease.

A word on this clonotype: A far larger clone is just one base off, so this is likely a read error. CDR3 in amino acids: CASSDMGLRAKTQFF. The CDR3 DNA follows: TGTGCCAGCAGTGATATGGGGCTTCGGGCCAAGACCCAGTTCTTC. The chain couples TRBV28 to TRBJ2-1, with TRBD1 as a possible D gene (5 bases). The CDR3 contains 15 residues. CDR1 MDHEN and CDR2 SYDVKM come from the germline V gene. The V and J ends lost 5 bases and 13 bases respectively, with 24 bases between them.

V usage is TRBV9 and J usage is TRBJ2-5, with D maybe TRBD1 (6 bases). Germline V gene sequence: CDR1 SGDLS, CDR2 YYNGEE. Trimming removed 10 bases from V and 2 bases from J, with 12 bases in between. The CDR3 contains 12 residues. The CDR3 protein is CAGSDRQETQYF. The CDR3 nucleotides are TGTGCCGGGAGCGACAGGCAAGAGACCCAGTACTTC.

This clonotype was observed at least ten times. The genes are TRBV28 and TRBJ2-7; D gene unclear. V lost 1 base and J lost 3, with 4 bases in between. Per the germline V gene, CDR1 is MDHEN and CDR2 is SYDVKM. The CDR3 has 12 amino acids. CDR3 nucleotide sequence: TGTGCCAGCAGTTTATCTAACTACGAGCAGTACTTC. It codes for CASSLSNYEQYF.

The V and J genes are TRBV6-1 and TRBJ1-5; possible D gene TRBD1, 5 bases. Trimming stripped 5 bases from V and 3 bases from J, with 14 bases between. This CDR3 region has 15 residues. Germline assignment: CDR1 MNHNS and CDR2 SASEGT. The CDR3 nucleotides read TGTGCCAGCAGTCGGGACGAAACCCTCAATCAGCCCCAGCATTTT. Translated: CASSRDETLNQPQHF.

The chain employs TRBV3-1 and TRBJ2-7; 10 bases are a match to TRBD1. V shed 6 bases, J shed 6 bases, and the junction held 5 bases outside the gene matches. This CDR3 has 13 residues. From germline, CDR1 is LGHDT and CDR2 YNNKEL (reference sequence). This CDR3 is CASRQTGGGEQYF. The DNA of the CDR3 is TGTGCCAGCAGACAGACAGGGGGCGGCGAGCAGTACTTC.

Concerning this clonotype itself: A much bigger clone sits one base away, suggesting this may be a read error. The J gene is TRBJ2-3, the V gene TRBV5-1; D call uncertain. The CDR3 totals 15 residues. Per germline, CDR1 SGHRS and CDR2 YFSETQ. CDR3 amino acids: CANSFGRWSTDTQYF. The CDR3 coding sequence is TGCGCCAACAGCTTTGGACGGTGGAGCACAGATACGCAGTATTTT.

This clonotype was counted between two and nine times. V usage is TRBV6-1 and J usage is TRBJ2-2; TRBD1 agrees at 9 bases. V gave up 6 bases and J gave up 8 bases; unmatched junction bases: 4. CDR1 is MNHNS and CDR2 is SASEGT in the germline V gene. This CDR3 comprises 13 residues. CDR3 DNA: TGTGCCAGCAGCGGGGACAGGGTAGGGGAGCTGTTTTTT. This sequence encodes CASSGDRVGELFF.

This clonotype was counted many times. The chain couples TRBV5-1 to TRBJ2-1; 9 bases match TRBD1. J lost 5 bases, V lost 0 bases, and 3 bases had no gene match. Per the germline V gene, CDR1 is SGHRS and CDR2 is YFSETQ. The CDR3 spans 15 residues. The CDR3, as DNA: TGCGCCAGCAGCTTGGCTACAGGGGGCGACAATGAGCAGTTCTTC. This encodes CASSLATGGDNEQFF.

This clonotype was counted a few times. The chain uses TRBV16 and TRBJ1-1; a weak D match, TRBD1 (5 bases). Looked up from germline, CDR1 is KGHSY and CDR2 is FQNENV. The length of the CDR3 is 14 residues. Trimming shortened V by 4 bases and J by 4 bases, and 13 bases separated the two germline ends. The CDR3: CASSPGRVITEAFF. In DNA, the CDR3 is TGTGCCAGCAGCCCAGGGCGGGTTATCACTGAAGCTTTCTTT.

The sample holds many counts of this clonotype. V is TRBV4-2 and J is TRBJ2-3, with 14 bases lining up with TRBD2. Trimming cost V 1 base and J 3 bases; bases outside gene matches: 0. Germline V gene data show CDR1 as LGHNA and CDR2 as YNFKEQ. The CDR3 extends over 16 amino acids. CDR3 sequence: CASSQGTSGGTDTQYF. DNA for the CDR3: TGTGCCAGCAGCCAAGGGACTAGCGGGGGGACAGATACGCAGTATTTT.

This clonotype was recorded at least ten times. This chain uses TRBV28 with TRBJ2-2; D is perhaps TRBD2 (5 bases). Deletions cut 5 bases from V and 6 bases from J, with 7 bases between. CDR1 is MDHEN and CDR2 is SYDVKM in the germline V gene. The CDR3 consists of 12 residues. The CDR3 protein is CASSRRAGELFF. CDR3 DNA: TGTGCCAGCAGTCGGCGGGCCGGGGAGCTGTTTTTT. The whole variable domain, filled in from reference TRBV28 and TRBJ2-2, reads DVKVTQSSRYLVKRTGEKVFLECVQDMDHENMFWYRQDPGLGLRLIYFSYDVKMKEKGDIPEGYSVSREKKERFSLILESASTNQTSMYLCASSRRAGELFFGEGSRLTVL.

Ten or more counts support this clonotype. The chain joins TRBV5-1 to TRBJ2-3; D is perhaps TRBD2 (6 bases). The CDR3 length is 14 residues. From germline, CDR1 is SGHRS and CDR2 YFSETQ. The V end lost 6 bases, the J end lost 0 bases, and 11 bases lay between the germline ends. CDR3 DNA sequence: TGCGCCAGCATAAGGGGAGGAAGCACAGATACGCAGTATTTT. Translated, it gives CASIRGGSTDTQYF.

This clonotype was picked up many times. J is TRBJ1-1 and V is TRBV2; tentatively, D is TRBD1 (5 bases). CDR1 and CDR2 (germline): SNHLY, FYNNEI. Trimming cost V 8 bases and J 8 bases, with 21 bases left between them. This CDR3 comprises 14 residues. This chain's CDR3 is CASSVHFPGTEAFF. CDR3 nucleotide sequence: TGTGCCAGCTCGGTCCACTTTCCCGGGACGGAAGCTTTCTTT. The full variable domain, its missing parts supplied by reference TRBV2 and TRBJ1-1, is EPEVTQTPSHQVTQMGQEVILRCVPISNHLYFYWYRQILGQKVEFLVSFYNNEISEKSEIFDDQFSVERPDGSNFTLKIRSTKLEDSAMYFCASSVHFPGTEAFFGQGTRLTVV.

V and J are TRBV7-9 and TRBJ2-3, with D maybe TRBD2 (5 bases). The CDR3 has 15 residues. With 2 bases removed from V and 2 bases from J, the gap between germline ends came to 11 bases. Germline CDR1 SEHNR, CDR2 FQNEAQ (reference sequence). The CDR3 bases are TGTGCCAGCAGCTTAAGCGGACGACCCACAGATACGCAGTATTTT. This codes for CASSLSGRPTDTQYF.

This clonotype appeared many times. Here the CDR3 DNA reads TGCAGTGCTACCAGGGGGGGGGGTACAGATACGCAGTATTTT. It encodes CSATRGGGTDTQYF. The rearrangement uses TRBV20-1 and TRBJ2-3, with D perhaps matching TRBD1 or TRBD2 (7 bases each). Trimming pared 4 bases from V and 3 bases from J, leaving 14 bases between. Germline CDR1 DFQATT, CDR2 SNEGSKA (reference sequence). This CDR3 spans 14 amino acids.

This clonotype was counted ten times or more. The rearrangement joins TRBV24-1 to TRBJ2-5; 7 bases map to TRBD2. Germline trimming cut 5 bases from V and 4 bases from J; bases unmatched to any gene: 9. This CDR3 is built from 15 residues. The V gene's germline CDR1 is KGHDR and CDR2 SFDVKD. The CDR3 protein is CATSATREGGETQYF. CDR3 sequence (DNA): TGTGCCACCAGTGCCACTAGGGAGGGAGGAGAGACCCAGTACTTC.

This clonotype was picked up many times. V gene TRBV5-1 combines with J gene TRBJ2-1, with 15 bases that match TRBD2. CDR1 and CDR2 (germline): SGHRS, YFSETQ. Germline trimming cut 3 bases from V and 9 bases from J; bases unmatched to any gene: 4. The CDR3 length is 15 residues. CDR3 sequence reads: CASSSGTSGGSEQFF. The CDR3 DNA reads as TGCGCCAGCAGCTCAGGGACTAGCGGGGGGTCTGAGCAGTTCTTC. The full variable domain, in which reference TRBV5-1 and TRBJ2-1 provide the parts outside the CDR3, is KAGVTQTPRYLIKTRGQQVTLSCSPISGHRSVSWYQQTPGQGLQFLFEYFSETQRNKGNFPGRFSGRQFSNSRSEMNVSTLELGDSALYLCASSSGTSGGSEQFFGPGTRLTVL.

As to this clonotype: A read error may account for a junction end that differs from germline. The chain uses TRBV27 and TRBJ2-3; perhaps TRBD1 as D (6 bases). CDR3 length: 13 amino acids. The germline V gene has CDR1 MNHEY and CDR2 SMNVEV (reference sequence). CDR3: CAGSATGFDTQYF. The CDR3 DNA reads TGTGCCGGCAGTGCCACAGGGTTCGATACGCAGTATTTT.

The chain carries TRBV25-1 and TRBJ2-3; D not certain. V lost 0 bases and J lost 15, with 7 bases in between. This CDR3 is built from 10 residues. The V gene's germline CDR1 is MGHDK and CDR2 SYGVNS. CDR3 sequence reads: CASSEYVLYF. The CDR3 DNA sequence: TGTGCCAGCAGTGAATACGTTCTTTATTTT. The full variable domain, rest sourced from reference TRBV25-1 and TRBJ2-3, is EADIYQTPRYLVIGTGKKITLECSQTMGHDKMYWYQQDPGMELHLIHYSYGVNSTEKGDLSSESTVSRIRTEHFPLTLESARPSHTSQYLCASSEYVLYFGPGTRLTVL.

The V and J genes are TRBV5-1 and TRBJ2-3, with a tentative D call TRBD2 (6 bases). CDR1 is SGHRS and CDR2 is YFSETQ in the germline V gene. The ends were cut back, 4 bases at V and 6 bases at J, with 21 bases in the middle. The CDR3 totals 16 residues. The CDR3 DNA reads TGCGCCAGCAGCGAGTCAGCGGGTCCGGGCCGCGATACGCAGTATTTT. Translated: CASSESAGPGRDTQYF.

This clonotype has just a few counts. The genes are TRBV19 and TRBJ2-3; no definite D call. The V end was cut by 7 bases, the J end by 0 bases, with 11 bases between. The V gene's germline CDR1 is LNHDA and CDR2 SQIVND (reference sequence). The CDR3 spans 14 residues. CDR3 protein: CASKPQASTDTQYF. CDR3 DNA: TGTGCCAGTAAACCCCAGGCGAGCACAGATACGCAGTATTTT. Full variable domain (missing parts from reference TRBV19 and TRBJ2-3): DGGITQSPKYLFRKEGQNVTLSCEQNLNHDAMYWYRQDPGQGLRLIYYSQIVNDFQKGDIAEGYSVSREKKESFPLTVTSAQKNPTAFYLCASKPQASTDTQYFGPGTRLTVL.

The chain joins TRBV19 to TRBJ2-2, with D maybe TRBD1 (5 bases). CDR3 size: 14 residues. From germline, CDR1 is LNHDA and CDR2 SQIVND (reference sequence). V lost 3 bases, J lost 4 bases, and 9 bases lay in between. For the CDR3, the DNA is TGTGCCAGTAGTATCCAGGGTTTCACCGGGGAGCTGTTTTTT. Translated: CASSIQGFTGELFF. The full variable domain, its missing parts supplied by reference TRBV19 and TRBJ2-2, is DGGITQSPKYLFRKEGQNVTLSCEQNLNHDAMYWYRQDPGQGLRLIYYSQIVNDFQKGDIAEGYSVSREKKESFPLTVTSAQKNPTAFYLCASSIQGFTGELFFGEGSRLTVL.